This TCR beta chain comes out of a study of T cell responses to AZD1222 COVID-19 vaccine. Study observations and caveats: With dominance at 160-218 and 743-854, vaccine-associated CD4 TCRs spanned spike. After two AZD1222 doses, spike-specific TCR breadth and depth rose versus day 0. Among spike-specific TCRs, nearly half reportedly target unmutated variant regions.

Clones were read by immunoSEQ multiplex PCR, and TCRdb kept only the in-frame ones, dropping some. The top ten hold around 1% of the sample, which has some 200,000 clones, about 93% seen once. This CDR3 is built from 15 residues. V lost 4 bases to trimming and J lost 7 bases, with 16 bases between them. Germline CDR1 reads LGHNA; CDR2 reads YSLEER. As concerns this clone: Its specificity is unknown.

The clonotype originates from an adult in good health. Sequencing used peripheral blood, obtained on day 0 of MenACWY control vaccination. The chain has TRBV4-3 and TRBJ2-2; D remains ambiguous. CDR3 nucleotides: TGCGCCAGCAGCCGCCAGAAGGCAGCGTACGGGGAGCTGTTTTTT. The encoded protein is CASSRQKAAYGELFF.